The next 9 T cell receptor beta chains were all read from a single sample in a study of T-cell reconstitution after alpha-beta-depleted transplantation in children. TCRbeta library construction was performed incorporating unique molecular identifiers. TCRdb used MiXCR to reprocess the PCR reads, holding one entry per CDR3 protein. The sample holds nearly 400,000 distinct CDR3 sequences, about a fifth seen once. The sequencing used PBMCs from the stem cell graft donor, collected from the stem cell graft. All receptors come from a human donor who donated a stem cell graft to a child with acute myeloid leukemia.

The chain combines TRBV4-1 with TRBJ2-7; 12 bases agree with TRBD1. The V gene end was trimmed by 5 bases and the J gene end by 3 bases; junction bases not matched to a gene: 2. CDR1 and CDR2 (germline): MGHRA, YSYEKL. The CDR3 consists of 14 residues. Here the CDR3 reads CASSGTGGYYEQYF. DNA of the CDR3: TGCGCCAGCAGCGGGACAGGGGGCTACTACGAGCAGTACTTC.

This clonotype was detected many times. This sequence joins TRBV25-1 and TRBJ2-1, with D possibly being TRBD2 (6 bases). Germline values: CDR1 MGHDK, CDR2 SYGVNS. V dropped 4 bases and J dropped 4 bases, with 23 bases sitting between them. The CDR3 consists of 18 residues. The CDR3 loop reads CASSGSPDAGRQYNEQFF. CDR3 sequence (DNA): TGTGCCAGCAGTGGTTCCCCCGATGCGGGACGCCAATACAATGAGCAGTTCTTC.

The chain employs TRBV7-2 and TRBJ2-2, with D hard to call. V lost 6 bases and J 0 bases, leaving 8 bases between the germline ends. This CDR3 comprises 14 residues. CDR1 and CDR2 from the germline V gene are SGHTA and FQGNSA. In nucleotides, the CDR3 is TGTGCCAGCAGGTTTGCGACGAACACCGGGGAGCTGTTTTTT. It specifies CASRFATNTGELFF. Full variable domain (rest looked up from reference TRBV7-2 and TRBJ2-2): GAGVSQSPSNKVTEKGKDVELRCDPISGHTALYWYRQSLGQGLEFLIYFQGNSAPDKSGLPSDRFSAERTGGSVSTLTIQRTQQEDSAVYLCASRFATNTGELFFGEGSRLTVL.

This clonotype was observed a handful of times. The chain recombines TRBV4-3 with TRBJ2-7; D is tentatively TRBD1 or TRBD2 (5 bases each). Germline assignment: CDR1 LGHNA and CDR2 YSLEER. V lost 2 bases, J lost 2 bases, and 13 bases lay in between. There are 15 residues in the CDR3. The CDR3 DNA reads as TGCGCCAGCAGCCAACTAGAGGGACGGCCCTACGAGCAGTACTTC. It specifies CASSQLEGRPYEQYF.

This clonotype was detected only a few times. The chain links TRBV29-1 to TRBJ2-1; 13 nucleotides align to TRBD2. This CDR3 is 15 amino acids long. V lost 4 bases, J lost 8 bases, and 8 bases stayed unmatched. Germline lookup yields CDR1 SQVTM and CDR2 ANQGSEA. The CDR3 DNA reads as TGCAGCGTTGCGTATACTAGCGGGAGGGGGCATGAGCAGTTCTTC. Translated: CSVAYTSGRGHEQFF.

This clonotype was seen once. The V call is TRBV7-9, the J call TRBJ2-1; 8 positions match TRBD2. This CDR3 contains 13 residues. The V segment lost 10 bases and the J segment 6 bases; nucleotides outside the gene matches: 8. Germline V gives CDR1 SEHNR, CDR2 FQNEAQ (reference sequence). The chain's CDR3 is CATYGTSINEQFF. CDR3 in DNA: TGTGCCACTTACGGGACTAGTATCAATGAGCAGTTCTTC.

The J gene is TRBJ2-5, the V gene TRBV7-9; 8 bases align to TRBD2. J was trimmed by 3 bases and V by 2 bases; bases with no gene match: 11. CDR1 and CDR2 (germline): SEHNR, FQNEAQ (reference sequence). This CDR3 contains 17 residues. This CDR3 reads CASSLRVLTSAEETQYF. CDR3 DNA sequence: TGTGCCAGCAGCTTAAGAGTGCTGACTAGCGCAGAAGAGACCCAGTACTTC.

V and J are TRBV15 and TRBJ2-3; 7 nucleotides match TRBD1. V shed 8 bases, J shed 1 base, and the junction held 6 bases outside the gene matches. The CDR3 has 14 amino acids. Germline V CDR1 and CDR2: LNHNV, YYDKDF (reference sequence). The CDR3 DNA is TGTGCCACCCGAGGGGGCGTTGGCACAGATACGCAGTATTTT. It is translated as CATRGGVGTDTQYF.

The chain combines TRBV15 with TRBJ2-6; D unresolved. Germline lookup yields CDR1 LNHNV and CDR2 YYDKDF (reference sequence). CDR3 length: 16 amino acids. Trimming stripped 8 bases from V and 0 bases from J, with 14 bases between. The CDR3 sequence is CATVRHMSSGANVLTF. The CDR3 DNA follows: TGTGCCACCGTAAGACATATGAGCTCTGGGGCCAACGTCCTGACTTTC.